These 18 T cell receptor beta chains originate from one sample sequenced in a study of control samples from healthy donors and cancer patients. Produced via immunoSEQ multiplex PCR; TCRdb's table is partial and in-frame only. The data show about 160,000 clones, about 90% seen once. Material for sequencing was blood. Every receptor here comes from a man aged 25 to 40 in good health.

CDR3 region: CASSLRDEETQYF. The CDR3 DNA reads TGTGCCAGCAGCTTAAGGGACGAAGAGACCCAGTACTTC. The chain recombines TRBV7-9 with TRBJ2-5, with D perhaps assigned TRBD1 or TRBD2 (5 bases each). The germline V gene encodes CDR1 SEHNR and CDR2 FQNEAQ (reference sequence). The CDR3 loop spans 13 amino acids. With 2 bases removed from V and 3 bases from J, the gap between germline ends came to 7 bases. The whole variable domain, remainder taken from reference TRBV7-9 and TRBJ2-5, is DTGVSQNPRHKITKRGQNVTFRCDPISEHNRLYWYRQTLGQGPEFLTYFQNEAQLEKSRLLSDRFSAERPKGSFSTLEIQRTEQGDSAMYLCASSLRDEETQYFGPGTRLLVL.

The chain has TRBV6-5 and TRBJ1-2; possibly TRBD1 for D (6 bases). Germline-derived CDR1 and CDR2 are MNHEY and SVGAGI. The CDR3 loop spans 13 amino acids. The germline V and J ends were trimmed by 6 bases and 6 bases, with 14 bases remaining between them. The CDR3 nucleotides read TGTGCCAGCAGCCTAATTAGGACAGATGGCTACACCTTC. Translated, it gives CASSLIRTDGYTF.

CDR3 nucleotide sequence: TGTGCCAGCAGCTTGGACGCAGCCTACGAGCAGTACTTC. Amino acids: CASSLDAAYEQYF. The chain couples TRBV7-8 to TRBJ2-7; no clear D. This CDR3 spans 13 amino acids. Trimming removed 3 bases from V and 2 bases from J, with 8 bases in between. CDR1 and CDR2 (germline): SGHVS, FQNEAQ.

Only one count was recorded for this clone. The chain recombines TRBV11-1 with TRBJ1-1; perhaps TRBD1 as D (5 bases). The germline V and J ends were trimmed by 5 bases and 4 bases, with 14 bases remaining between them. CDR1 SGHAT and CDR2 FQDESV come from the germline V gene (reference sequence). The CDR3 contains 14 residues. The CDR3 reads CASSRRQGGTEAFF. Written as DNA, the CDR3 is TGTGCCAGCAGCCGTCGGCAGGGCGGCACTGAAGCTTTCTTT.

This chain connects TRBV5-6 to TRBJ1-4; 7 bases map to TRBD1. V shed 2 bases and J 10 bases; nucleotides not matched to a gene: 5. This CDR3 spans 13 amino acids. Germline V gives CDR1 SGHDT, CDR2 YYEEEE. CDR3 loop: CASSFGTDGKLFF. DNA of the CDR3: TGTGCCAGCAGCTTTGGGACAGATGGAAAACTGTTTTTT.

The chain links TRBV29-1 to TRBJ2-7, with D unclear. The CDR3 has 11 amino acids. Germline loops: CDR1 SQVTM, CDR2 ANQGSEA. Deletions cut 6 bases from V and 4 bases from J, with 10 bases between. The CDR3 nucleotides read TGCAGCGTCCGAATGACTTACGAGCAGTACTTC. Protein product: CSVRMTYEQYF.

For the CDR3, the DNA is TGTGCCAGCAGCTGGGCGACTAGCGGAGAATCAGATACGCAGTATTTT. Its translation is CASSWATSGESDTQYF. The genes are TRBV7-3 and TRBJ2-3; 9 bases line up with TRBD2. The CDR3 is made up of 16 amino acids. Looked up from germline, CDR1 is SGHTA and CDR2 is FQGTGA. V lost 4 bases and J lost 4; bases outside the gene matches: 9.

The chain combines TRBV6-5 with TRBJ2-2; D might be TRBD1 (5 bases). Trimming removed 1 base at V and 3 bases at J, with 9 bases between. Per germline, CDR1 MNHEY and CDR2 SVGAGI. The CDR3 length is 15 residues. The CDR3 nucleotides read TGTGCCAGCAGTTACTATGTCAGGGACACCGGGGAGCTGTTTTTT. Translating gives CASSYYVRDTGELFF.

This sequence joins TRBV13 and TRBJ2-2; tentative D call: TRBD1 (5 bases). Germline V gene sequence: CDR1 PRHDT, CDR2 FYEKMQ (reference sequence). The length of the CDR3 is 14 residues. The germline V and J ends were trimmed by 5 bases and 2 bases, with 9 bases remaining between them. CDR3 coding DNA: TGTGCCAGCAGCCGCGACAGAAACACCGGGGAGCTGTTTTTT. This encodes CASSRDRNTGELFF.

This chain connects TRBV2 to TRBJ2-1; D is possibly TRBD2 (6 bases). V was trimmed by 4 bases and J by 8 bases, leaving 15 bases between them. CDR1 is SNHLY, CDR2 FYNNEI, per germline. This CDR3 spans 14 amino acids. CDR3 DNA: TGTGCCAGCAGTGGTGGCGGGACGAGCGATGAGCAGTTCTTC. This sequence encodes CASSGGGTSDEQFF.

In its sample, this clone was seen once. The chain couples TRBV20-1 to TRBJ1-2; TRBD1 might be the D (5 bases). The germline CDR1 and CDR2 sequences are DFQATT and SNEGSKA (reference sequence). Trimming took 3 bases from V and 0 from J, leaving 8 bases between them. The CDR3 is made up of 13 amino acids. The CDR3 reads CSASLTANYGYTF. CDR3 sequence (DNA): TGCAGTGCTAGTTTGACAGCTAACTATGGCTACACCTTC.

The rearrangement links TRBV6-4 to TRBJ1-2, with a tentative D call TRBD1 (5 bases). The CDR3 totals 12 residues. V was cut by 2 bases and J by 4 bases, with 5 bases left in between. From germline, CDR1 is MRHNA and CDR2 SNTAGT. CDR3 in amino acids: CASSDQGYGYTF. In nucleotides, the CDR3 is TGTGCCAGCAGTGACCAGGGCTATGGCTACACCTTC.

The chain combines TRBV7-9 with TRBJ1-1; D is uncertain. The V end lost 3 bases, the J end lost 8 bases, and 10 bases lay between the germline ends. CDR1 is SEHNR, CDR2 FQNEAQ, per germline (reference sequence). This CDR3 region has 12 residues. CDR3 amino acids: CASSLGASEAFF. DNA of the CDR3: TGTGCCAGCAGCTTGGGAGCCAGCGAAGCTTTCTTT.

This clone was seen only once. The V call is TRBV2, the J call TRBJ2-1; maybe TRBD1 (5 bases). Trimming took 5 bases from V and 9 from J, leaving 17 bases between them. Germline V gives CDR1 SNHLY, CDR2 FYNNEI. The CDR3 sequence is 14 residues long. The CDR3 DNA follows: TGTGCCAGCAGTCGGACACAGGTAGGGATTGAGCAGTTCTTC. It is translated as CASSRTQVGIEQFF.

The rearrangement joins TRBV7-3 to TRBJ1-1, with TRBD1 matching 9 bases. Germline V gene lookup returns CDR1 SGHTA and CDR2 FQGTGA. This CDR3 spans 13 amino acids. Losses at the gene ends were 5 bases for V and 3 bases for J; bases not matched to a gene: 1. CDR3 loop: CASSRDRDTEAFF. The CDR3 bases are TGTGCCAGCAGCCGGGACAGGGACACTGAAGCTTTCTTT.

The chain couples TRBV3-1 (or the pseudogene TRBV3-2) to TRBJ2-5, with a possible D match to TRBD2 (6 bases). The CDR3 loop spans 14 amino acids. Per the germline V gene, CDR1 is LGHDT and CDR2 is YNNKEL (reference sequence). Trimming cost V 0 bases and J 4 bases, with 9 bases left between them. The CDR3 loop reads CASSQEGRGETQYF. DNA for the CDR3: TGTGCCAGCAGCCAAGAGGGGCGGGGAGAGACCCAGTACTTC.

This clone has just a few counts. This chain links TRBV7-2 with TRBJ2-5, with 7 positions matching TRBD2. CDR3 size: 14 residues. The V gene's germline CDR1 is SGHTA and CDR2 FQGNSA. The trim removed 5 bases at V and 3 bases at J, leaving 6 bases unmatched. DNA for the CDR3: TGTGCCAGCAGCCCCGGGGGGACCAAAGAGACCCAGTACTTC. Translated, it gives CASSPGGTKETQYF.

V gene TRBV5-1 combines with J gene TRBJ1-2; 10 nucleotides align to TRBD1. V dropped 4 bases and J dropped 2; count of bases not matched to a gene: 8. The CDR3 totals 16 residues. Per the germline V gene, CDR1 is SGHRS and CDR2 is YFSETQ. The chain's CDR3 is CASSATRQGANYGYTF. The CDR3 DNA reads as TGCGCCAGCAGCGCAACCCGACAGGGGGCCAACTATGGCTACACCTTC.